The clone carrying this T cell receptor beta chain was recorded once. Its antigen is not known. These data are taken from a study of graft-versus-host responses after intestinal transplantation. Background on the study: Transplants were multivisceral, liver-intestinal, or isolated intestinal. Induction with anti-thymocyte globulin, then tacrolimus and steroids for roughly three years, was given to all recipients. Overall study results and limits: GvH clones appeared in recipient marrow, some first in ileum or blood. After transplant, early declines in HvG clones were associated with peak levels of circulating GvH clones.

Sequenced by immunoSEQ multiplex PCR; TCRdb stores in-frame clones only, minus some. Of approximately 97,000 clones listed, roughly nine tenths are singletons. This clonotype originated in a human donor who was the organ donor for an intestinal transplant. The sample was unstimulated CD4+ T cells sorted from spleen or lymph node cells, taken before transplant.

The CDR3 loop reads CASNLAGGPPDTQYF. DNA of the CDR3: TGCGCCAGCAACCTAGCGGGGGGGCCCCCAGATACGCAGTATTTT. This chain links TRBV5-1 with TRBJ2-3, with TRBD2 matching 12 bases. Germline loops: CDR1 SGHRS, CDR2 YFSETQ. The V and J ends lost 6 bases and 4 bases, in that order; junction bases with no gene match: 6. This CDR3 is built from 15 residues.